This paragraph reports one T cell receptor beta chain. Attachment of unique molecular identifiers was made to individual cDNA molecules. Each CDR3 protein is one row after TCRdb ran MiXCR on the 5' RACE reads. The table records more than 85,000 distinct CDR3 sequences, about 15% of them present only once. Germline loops: CDR1 DFQATT, CDR2 SNEGSKA (reference sequence). V was shortened by 6 bases and J by 3 bases, with 21 bases between the two germline ends. This CDR3 comprises 16 residues. The record originates from a study of early T cells in non-severe SARS-CoV-2 infection. The chain recombines TRBV20-1 with TRBJ2-1; weak D call: TRBD2 (6 bases). The clonotype was recovered from an adult who was a healthcare worker with PCR-confirmed SARS-CoV-2 infection or an uninfected control (not recorded which). The sequencing sample was made of whole blood. The CDR3 reads CSAHGGGGTYYNEQFF. The CDR3 bases are TGCAGTGCCCACGGTGGAGGCGGGACCTACTACAATGAGCAGTTCTTC.